This T cell receptor beta chain originates from a study of CD4 and CD8 cells across lung adenocarcinoma regions. This CDR3 spans 17 amino acids. The V gene's germline CDR1 is SGHTA and CDR2 FQGNSA. V shed 5 bases and J shed 4 bases, with 21 bases lying between them. TCRdb independently ran MiXCR on the PCR reads; one entry per CDR3 protein. The table records nearly 11,000 distinct CDR3 sequences, around 59% of them present only once. This TCR came from a male donor with lung adenocarcinoma. The CD4 and CD8 labels of this study may be unreliable. The material sequenced was CD8+ T cells from the margin of a lung tumor. The chain carries TRBV7-2 and TRBJ2-1, with D perhaps TRBD2 (6 bases). CDR3 nucleotide sequence: TGTGCCAGCAGCCGCGGAAGTGGGGGAGGTAGGTACAATGAGCAGTTCTTC. Protein product: CASSRGSGGGRYNEQFF.